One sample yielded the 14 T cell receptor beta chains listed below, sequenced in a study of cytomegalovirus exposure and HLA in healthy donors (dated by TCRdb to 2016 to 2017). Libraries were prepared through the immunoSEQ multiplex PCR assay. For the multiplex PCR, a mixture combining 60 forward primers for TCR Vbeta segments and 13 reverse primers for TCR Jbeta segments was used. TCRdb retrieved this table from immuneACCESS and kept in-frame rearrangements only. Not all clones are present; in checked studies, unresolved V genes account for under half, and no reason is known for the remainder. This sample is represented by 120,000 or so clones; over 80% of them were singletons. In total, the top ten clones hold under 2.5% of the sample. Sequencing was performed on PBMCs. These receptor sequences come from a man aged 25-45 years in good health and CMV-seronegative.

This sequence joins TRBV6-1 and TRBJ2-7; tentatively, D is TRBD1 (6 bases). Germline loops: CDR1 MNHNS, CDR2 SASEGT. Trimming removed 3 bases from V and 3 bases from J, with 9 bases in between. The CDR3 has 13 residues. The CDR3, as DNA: TGTGCCAGCAGTGAGGCAGGGGACTACGAGCAGTACTTC. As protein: CASSEAGDYEQYF.

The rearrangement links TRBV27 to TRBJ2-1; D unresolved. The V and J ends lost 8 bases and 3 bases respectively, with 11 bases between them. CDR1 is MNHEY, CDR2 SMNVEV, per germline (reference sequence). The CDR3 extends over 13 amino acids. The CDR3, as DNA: TGTGCCAGCTCTTACACGTTCTACAATGAGCAGTTCTTC. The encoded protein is CASSYTFYNEQFF.

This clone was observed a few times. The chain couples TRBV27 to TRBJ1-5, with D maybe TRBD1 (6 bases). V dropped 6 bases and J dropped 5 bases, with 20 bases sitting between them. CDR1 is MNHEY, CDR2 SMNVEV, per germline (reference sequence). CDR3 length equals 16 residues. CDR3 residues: CASRLWGSEGDQPQHF. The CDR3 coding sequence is TGTGCCAGCAGATTGTGGGGCAGCGAGGGGGATCAGCCCCAGCATTTT.

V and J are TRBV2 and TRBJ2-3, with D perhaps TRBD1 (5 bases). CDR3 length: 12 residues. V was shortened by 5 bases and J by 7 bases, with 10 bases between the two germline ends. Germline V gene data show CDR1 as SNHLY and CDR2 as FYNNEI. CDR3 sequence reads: CASSLRAYTQYF. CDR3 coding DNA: TGTGCCAGCAGTCTCAGGGCCTATACGCAGTATTTT.

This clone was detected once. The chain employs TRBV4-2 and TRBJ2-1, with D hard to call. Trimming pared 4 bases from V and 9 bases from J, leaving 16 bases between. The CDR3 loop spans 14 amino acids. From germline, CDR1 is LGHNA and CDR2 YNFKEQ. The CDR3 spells CASSPSSPGPEQFF. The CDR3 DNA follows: TGTGCCAGCAGCCCCTCGTCCCCAGGTCCTGAGCAGTTCTTC.

The CDR3 region has the DNA TGTGCCAGCAGTTTAGGTTGGACAGGGGGAATCTCCGAGCAGTACTTC. It yields the protein CASSLGWTGGISEQYF. The chain carries TRBV28 and TRBJ2-7; TRBD1 agrees at 10 bases. V trimming: 2 bases; J trimming: 6 bases; junction bases outside the gene matches: 10. CDR1 and CDR2 from the germline V gene are MDHEN and SYDVKM. The length of the CDR3 is 16 residues.

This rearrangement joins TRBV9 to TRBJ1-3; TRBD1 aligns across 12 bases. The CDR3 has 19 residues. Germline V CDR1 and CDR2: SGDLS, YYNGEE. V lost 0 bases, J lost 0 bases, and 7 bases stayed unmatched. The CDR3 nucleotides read TGTGCCAGCAGCGTAGGAGGGGGACAGGGGGCTTTCTCTGGAAACACCATATATTTT. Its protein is CASSVGGGQGAFSGNTIYF.

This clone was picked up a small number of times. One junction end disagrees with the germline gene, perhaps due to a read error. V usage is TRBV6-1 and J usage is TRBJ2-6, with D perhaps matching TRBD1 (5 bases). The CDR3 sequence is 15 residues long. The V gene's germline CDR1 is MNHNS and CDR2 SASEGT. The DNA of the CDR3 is TGTGCCAGCAGTGAAGGGGGCTCTGGGGCCAACGGCCTGACTTTC. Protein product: CASSEGGSGANGLTF.

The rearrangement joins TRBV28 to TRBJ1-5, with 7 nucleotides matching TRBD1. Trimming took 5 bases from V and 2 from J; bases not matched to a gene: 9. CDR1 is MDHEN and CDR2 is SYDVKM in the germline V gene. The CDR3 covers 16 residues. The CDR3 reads CASSRRGVFGNQPQHF. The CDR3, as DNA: TGTGCCAGCAGTCGCAGGGGGGTTTTCGGCAATCAGCCCCAGCATTTT.

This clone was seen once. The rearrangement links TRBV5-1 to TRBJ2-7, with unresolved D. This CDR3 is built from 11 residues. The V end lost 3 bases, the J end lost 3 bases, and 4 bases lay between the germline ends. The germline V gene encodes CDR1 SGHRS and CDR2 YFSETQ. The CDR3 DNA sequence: TGCGCCAGCAGCTCTGTCTACGAGCAGTACTTC. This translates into CASSSVYEQYF. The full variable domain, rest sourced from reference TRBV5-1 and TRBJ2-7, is KAGVTQTPRYLIKTRGQQVTLSCSPISGHRSVSWYQQTPGQGLQFLFEYFSETQRNKGNFPGRFSGRQFSNSRSEMNVSTLELGDSALYLCASSSVYEQYFGPGTRLTVT.

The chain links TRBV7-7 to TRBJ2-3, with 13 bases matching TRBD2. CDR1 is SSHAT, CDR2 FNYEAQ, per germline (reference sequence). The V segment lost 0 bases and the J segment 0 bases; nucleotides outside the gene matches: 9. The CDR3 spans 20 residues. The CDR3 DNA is TGTGCCAGCAGCTTAGCGATCGGACTAGCGGGGGTAACTAGCACAGATACGCAGTATTTT. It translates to CASSLAIGLAGVTSTDTQYF.

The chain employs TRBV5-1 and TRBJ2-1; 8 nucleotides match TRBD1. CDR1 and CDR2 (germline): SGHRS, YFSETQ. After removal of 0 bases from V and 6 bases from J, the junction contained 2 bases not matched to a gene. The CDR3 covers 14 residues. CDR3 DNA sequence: TGCGCCAGCAGCTTGGAAGGACAGGGCAATGAGCAGTTCTTC. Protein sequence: CASSLEGQGNEQFF.

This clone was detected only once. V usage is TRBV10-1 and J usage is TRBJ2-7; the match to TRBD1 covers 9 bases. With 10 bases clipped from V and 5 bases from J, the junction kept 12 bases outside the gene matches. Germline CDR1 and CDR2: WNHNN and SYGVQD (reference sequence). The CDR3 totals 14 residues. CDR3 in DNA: TGCGCCACCTCCCCGGGACAGGGTGAGGACGAGCAGTACTTC. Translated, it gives CATSPGQGEDEQYF.

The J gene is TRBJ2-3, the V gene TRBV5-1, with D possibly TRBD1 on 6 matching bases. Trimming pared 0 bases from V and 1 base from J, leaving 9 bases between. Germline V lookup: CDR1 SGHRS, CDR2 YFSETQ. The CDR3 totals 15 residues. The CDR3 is CASSLVAGGTDTQYF. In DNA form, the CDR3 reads TGCGCCAGCAGCTTGGTGGCAGGGGGCACAGATACGCAGTATTTT.